Each of the 13 T cell receptor beta chains below was sequenced from the same sample in a study of blood T cell repertoires in COVID-19. Sequencing used immunoSEQ multiplex PCR; TCRdb keeps in-frame clones, though not all of them. The sample carries under 300,000 clones, nearly 90% recorded once. The sample comprised peripheral blood. Source of these receptors: a middle-aged woman who had recovered from COVID-19.

A few counts support this clone. The chain carries TRBV2 and TRBJ1-5, with D uncertain. V was trimmed by 3 bases and J by 5 bases, leaving 8 bases between them. The CDR3 is made up of 13 amino acids. Germline V gene data show CDR1 as SNHLY and CDR2 as FYNNEI. CDR3 sequence: CASSDEGYQPQHF. The DNA of the CDR3 is TGTGCCAGCAGTGACGAGGGTTATCAGCCCCAGCATTTT.

The V and J genes are TRBV18 and TRBJ1-2; 8 nucleotides agree with TRBD1. V was clipped by 2 bases and J by 5 bases; unmatched bases: 13. Germline CDR1 KGHSH, CDR2 LQKENI. The CDR3 has 17 residues. In DNA form, the CDR3 reads TGTGCCAGCTCACCATCGGACAGGGTCGTGGCGGATTATGGCTACACCTTC. The encoded protein is CASSPSDRVVADYGYTF.

This clone turned up a few times. This chain uses TRBV24-1 with TRBJ1-2, with 7 bases identical to TRBD1. CDR1 and CDR2 from the germline V gene are KGHDR and SFDVKD. The CDR3 has 12 residues. Trimming at V came to 9 bases and at J to 7 bases, leaving 7 bases not matched to a gene. The DNA for the CDR3 is TGTGCCACCTGCGGGACAGTAGGTGGCTACACCTTC. This codes for CATCGTVGGYTF.

This chain links TRBV6-2 or TRBV6-3 with TRBJ1-3; 7 bases are a match to TRBD1. Germline V gene sequence: CDR1 MNHEY, CDR2 SVGEGT. CDR3 length equals 19 residues. V was clipped by 6 bases and J by 0 bases; unmatched bases: 17. The CDR3 coding sequence is TGTGCCAGCAGATACGGGACAGCCAATCCAATGTACTCTGGAAACACCATATATTTT. This encodes CASRYGTANPMYSGNTIYF.

V is TRBV18 and J is TRBJ1-2; a possible D gene is TRBD1 (5 bases). Germline V gene sequence: CDR1 KGHSH, CDR2 LQKENI. CDR3 length: 14 residues. The V end lost 3 bases, the J end lost 4 bases, and 12 bases lay between the germline ends. The CDR3 sequence is CASSPPGVGYGYTF. The DNA for the CDR3 is TGTGCCAGCTCACCGCCGGGGGTGGGCTATGGCTACACCTTC.

J is TRBJ2-5 and V is TRBV18; 9 positions agree with TRBD1. Germline trimming cut 3 bases from V and 4 bases from J; bases unmatched to any gene: 6. This CDR3 spans 15 amino acids. Germline assignment: CDR1 KGHSH and CDR2 LQKENI. The CDR3 region is CASSPDRGPLETQYF. Here the CDR3 DNA reads TGTGCCAGCTCACCGGACAGGGGCCCTTTAGAGACCCAGTACTTC.

The chain has TRBV19 and TRBJ1-5, with TRBD1 identical over 7 bases. V shed 3 bases and J 9 bases; nucleotides not matched to a gene: 14. This CDR3 spans 16 amino acids. Germline V gene data show CDR1 as LNHDA and CDR2 as SQIVND (reference sequence). The CDR3 loop reads CASSIQGGVVQSPQHF. The DNA for the CDR3 is TGTGCCAGTAGTATCCAGGGGGGTGTAGTTCAATCGCCCCAGCATTTT.

This sequence joins TRBV15 and TRBJ2-7; 7 bases align to TRBD2. The CDR3 has 16 residues. V was pared by 6 bases and J by 1 base, with 12 bases of the junction left unmatched. The germline CDR1 and CDR2 sequences are LNHNV and YYDKDF (reference sequence). CDR3 nucleotide sequence: TGTGCCACCAGTCCCCTGGGGCGGGAGCTATCCTACGAGCAGTACTTC. It translates to CATSPLGRELSYEQYF.

This chain connects TRBV3-1 (or the pseudogene TRBV3-2) to TRBJ2-2; D may be TRBD2 (7 bases). V was pared by 0 bases and J by 3 bases, with 20 bases between. The CDR3 contains 19 residues. The germline CDR1 and CDR2 sequences are LGHDT and YNNKEL (reference sequence). CDR3 sequence reads: CASSQDYRGAGAHTGELFF. Written as DNA, the CDR3 is TGTGCCAGCAGCCAAGATTACCGGGGGGCGGGGGCCCACACCGGGGAGCTGTTTTTT.

V is TRBV28 and J is TRBJ2-6; D ambiguous. The germline V gene encodes CDR1 MDHEN and CDR2 SYDVKM. V lost 7 bases and J 0 bases, leaving 13 bases between the germline ends. The CDR3 runs 16 residues. The CDR3, as DNA: TGTGCCAGCATCAACAGCTATAGCTCTGGGGCCAACGTCCTGACTTTC. Translation: CASINSYSSGANVLTF.

This chain uses TRBV5-6 with TRBJ2-1, with 11 bases fitting TRBD2. The CDR3 has 16 residues. Germline loops: CDR1 SGHDT, CDR2 YYEEEE. J gave up 3 bases and V 3 bases, and 5 bases lay outside the gene matches. The CDR3 DNA follows: TGTGCCAGCAGCTCAATACTAGCGGGAGACTACAATGAGCAGTTCTTC. It translates to CASSSILAGDYNEQFF.

The chain links TRBV24-1 to TRBJ1-4, with TRBD1 matching 7 bases. The CDR3 is 16 amino acids. V trimming: 4 bases; J trimming: 7 bases; junction bases outside the gene matches: 11. CDR1 is KGHDR and CDR2 is SFDVKD in the germline V gene. The CDR3 nucleotides read TGTGCCACCAGTGACCCGACAGGGAGAAACGGTGAAAAACTGTTTTTT. Translation: CATSDPTGRNGEKLFF.

The chain has TRBV30 and TRBJ1-6; D gene uncertain. The germline gives CDR1 GTSNPN, CDR2 SVGIG (reference sequence). Trimming left V 3 bases short and J 10 bases short, with 19 bases between. This CDR3 region has 15 residues. CDR3 protein: CAWRALAGRRSPLHF. Here the CDR3 DNA reads TGTGCCTGGAGAGCCCTGGCCGGTAGGAGGTCACCCCTCCACTTT.